One T cell receptor (beta chain) is described in this entry. As yet, its antigen is unknown. These data originate in a study of blood T cells in healthy people across ages. Germline loops: CDR1 LGHNA, CDR2 YNFKEQ. Trimming stripped 1 base from V and 7 bases from J, with 17 bases between. This CDR3 has 15 amino acids. Findings and caveats of the study: PBMCs left unsorted prevented a conclusive naive versus antigen-experienced comparison.

The authors ran a second PCR of 7 to 11 cycles using a sample-barcoded 5' primer and a J-beta primer mix. TCRdb reprocessed the 5' RACE reads with MiXCR, giving one entry per CDR3 protein. The sample lists roughly 2 million distinct CDR3 sequences, less than 50% seen once, with approximately 2.1% in the top ten. This receptor was taken from a woman aged 40 to 50 in good health. The source material was blood. The chain is built from TRBV4-2 and TRBJ2-7, with TRBD1 as a possible D gene (5 bases). CDR3 coding DNA: TGTGCCAGCAGCCAAGCGGCAGGGCAAGCGAGGGAGCAGTACTTC. Protein sequence: CASSQAAGQAREQYF.